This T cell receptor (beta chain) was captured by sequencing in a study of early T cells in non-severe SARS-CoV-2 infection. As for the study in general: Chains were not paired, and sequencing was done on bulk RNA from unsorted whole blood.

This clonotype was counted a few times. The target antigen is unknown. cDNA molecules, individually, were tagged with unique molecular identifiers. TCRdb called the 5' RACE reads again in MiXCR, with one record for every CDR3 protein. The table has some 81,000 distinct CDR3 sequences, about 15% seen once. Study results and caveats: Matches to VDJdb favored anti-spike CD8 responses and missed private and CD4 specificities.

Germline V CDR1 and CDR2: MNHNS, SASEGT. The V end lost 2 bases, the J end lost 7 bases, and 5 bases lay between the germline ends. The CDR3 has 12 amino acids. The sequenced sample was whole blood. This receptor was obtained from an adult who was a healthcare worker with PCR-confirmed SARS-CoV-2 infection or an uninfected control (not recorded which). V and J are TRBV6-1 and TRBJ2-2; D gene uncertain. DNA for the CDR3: TGTGCCAGCAGTGAACGTCTCGGGGAGCTGTTTTTT. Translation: CASSERLGELFF.